A single sample gave rise to the 15 T cell receptor beta chains below, sequenced in a study of blood T cell repertoires in COVID-19 (dated by TCRdb to the early 2020s). The method was the immunoSEQ multiplex PCR assay. In its TCRdb copy, this immuneACCESS table keeps in-frame sequences only and misses some clones. Where compared with another copy, unresolved V genes explain less than half of these, and the others have no known cause. The sample table records a few hundred thousand clones; around 87% of these occur just once. Around 2.5% of the sample is in the top ten clones. Sequencing input: peripheral blood. All receptors derive from a woman between 50 and 59 years old with acute or convalescent COVID-19.

This clone was observed a handful of times. The chain is built from TRBV10-3 and TRBJ2-3, with D tentatively TRBD2 (5 bases). The CDR3 has 15 amino acids. Germline CDR1 and CDR2: ENHRY and SYGVKD. The V and J ends lost 4 bases and 0 bases respectively, with 11 bases between them. The CDR3 loop is CAISGYGGSTDTQYF. In DNA form, the CDR3 reads TGTGCCATCAGTGGTTACGGCGGGAGCACAGATACGCAGTATTTT.

The chain carries TRBV19 and TRBJ1-5; D may be TRBD1 (6 bases). The germline CDR1 and CDR2 sequences are LNHDA and SQIVND (reference sequence). The V gene lost 6 bases and the J gene lost 0 bases, with 9 bases spanning the gap. This CDR3 contains 14 residues. In DNA form, the CDR3 reads TGTGCCAGTAGCTCGGACAGTAGCAATCAGCCCCAGCATTTT. Translation: CASSSDSSNQPQHF. The full variable domain, with the rest looked up from reference TRBV19 and TRBJ1-5, is DGGITQSPKYLFRKEGQNVTLSCEQNLNHDAMYWYRQDPGQGLRLIYYSQIVNDFQKGDIAEGYSVSREKKESFPLTVTSAQKNPTAFYLCASSSDSSNQPQHFGDGTRLSIL.

The CDR3 region has the DNA TGTGCCAGCACCCGTGTGGGGGGAGGTTCACCCCTCCACTTT. Translated: CASTRVGGGSPLHF. The genes are TRBV7-2 and TRBJ1-6; TRBD1 might be the D (5 bases). CDR1 is SGHTA and CDR2 is FQGNSA in the germline V gene. The CDR3 is 14 residues long. V was cut by 7 bases and J by 9 bases, with 16 bases left in between.

V and J are TRBV3-1 (or the pseudogene TRBV3-2) and TRBJ2-1; TRBD2 matches at 8 bases. The CDR3 has 15 amino acids. Trimming cost V 1 base and J 9 bases; bases outside gene matches: 8. The germline gives CDR1 LGHDT, CDR2 YNNKEL (reference sequence). The CDR3 DNA follows: TGTGCCAGCAGCCAAGCCGGGACTAGTAAGAGTGAGCAGTTCTTC. The encoded protein is CASSQAGTSKSEQFF.

This chain joins TRBV7-2 and TRBJ2-7; 7 positions agree with TRBD2. CDR1 is SGHTA, CDR2 FQGNSA, per germline. V dropped 2 bases and J dropped 2; count of bases not matched to a gene: 3. The CDR3 extends over 14 amino acids. CDR3 in DNA: TGTGCCAGCAGCTTATATCGGGAGGCCTACGAGCAGTACTTC. It is translated as CASSLYREAYEQYF.

This chain connects TRBV27 to TRBJ2-5; D might be TRBD2 (6 bases). Germline CDR1 is MNHEY and CDR2 is SMNVEV (reference sequence). This CDR3 region has 16 residues. V lost 4 bases and J lost 3, with 18 bases in between. In DNA form, the CDR3 reads TGTGCCAGCAGTTGGCGGGGCTCGACCTTTAAAGAGACCCAGTACTTC. Its translation is CASSWRGSTFKETQYF.

The gene calls are TRBV24-1 and TRBJ2-1, with 13 bases matching TRBD2. The CDR3 has 16 amino acids. The germline CDR1 and CDR2 sequences are KGHDR and SFDVKD. With 4 bases clipped from V and 1 base from J, the junction kept 0 bases outside the gene matches. The DNA for the CDR3 is TGTGCCACCAGTGAACTAGCGGGAGGGTCCTACAATGAGCAGTTCTTC. It specifies CATSELAGGSYNEQFF.

The chain links TRBV7-2 to TRBJ1-1; D is undetermined. Trimming stripped 5 bases from V and 5 bases from J, with 12 bases between. Germline V gene lookup returns CDR1 SGHTA and CDR2 FQGNSA. The CDR3 is made up of 13 amino acids. CDR3 coding DNA: TGTGCCAGCAGCCGCAATACGGGGACTGAAGCTTTCTTT. As protein: CASSRNTGTEAFF.

The V and J genes are TRBV5-1 and TRBJ2-6; 7 bases agree with TRBD1. CDR3 length: 17 amino acids. V lost 4 bases, J lost 1 base, and 8 bases stayed unmatched. The germline gives CDR1 SGHRS, CDR2 YFSETQ. The CDR3 DNA follows: TGCGCCAGCAGCCGGACAGGACGACCGTCTGGGGCCAACGTCCTGACTTTC. This codes for CASSRTGRPSGANVLTF.

The chain links TRBV28 to TRBJ2-7; D possibly corresponds to TRBD2 (6 bases). This CDR3 has 13 amino acids. Trimming removed 7 bases at V and 4 bases at J, with 14 bases between. Germline values: CDR1 MDHEN, CDR2 SYDVKM. CDR3 loop: CASTRELSYEQYF. CDR3 sequence (DNA): TGTGCCAGCACACGGGAGTTGAGTTACGAGCAGTACTTC.

V is TRBV27 and J is TRBJ2-7; tentative D call: TRBD2 (6 bases). The germline V gene encodes CDR1 MNHEY and CDR2 SMNVEV (reference sequence). Trimming left V 4 bases short and J 1 base short, with 8 bases between. This CDR3 comprises 13 residues. The CDR3 reads CASSSGVSYEQYF. As DNA, the CDR3 is TGTGCCAGCAGTTCGGGAGTTTCCTACGAGCAGTACTTC.

CDR3 coding DNA: TGTGCCAGCAGCTTATCACAGCGGGAGTCCTACGAGCAGTACTTC. Protein sequence: CASSLSQRESYEQYF. The rearrangement uses TRBV7-6 and TRBJ2-7; 8 bases align to TRBD2. With 2 bases clipped from V and 1 base from J, the junction kept 4 bases outside the gene matches. This CDR3 has 15 amino acids. Germline-derived CDR1 and CDR2 are SGHVS and FNYEAQ.

CDR3 nucleotides: TGTGCCAGCAGTTACCCCTGGACTGGCTCCTACGAGCAGTACTTC. This codes for CASSYPWTGSYEQYF. The chain links TRBV6-2 or TRBV6-3 to TRBJ2-7; TRBD2 might be the D (5 bases). The V and J ends lost 2 bases and 0 bases respectively, with 11 bases between them. The germline CDR1 and CDR2 sequences are MNHEY and SVGEGT. CDR3 length equals 15 residues.

The V call is TRBV3-1 (or the pseudogene TRBV3-2), the J call TRBJ1-4; 9 bases line up with TRBD1. The CDR3 is 15 residues long. Losses at the gene ends were 5 bases for V and 7 bases for J; bases not matched to a gene: 8. Germline V gene lookup returns CDR1 LGHDT and CDR2 YNNKEL (reference sequence). CDR3 DNA sequence: TGTGCCAGCAGCACATACAGGGGGCTTAGTGAAAAACTGTTTTTT. Translation: CASSTYRGLSEKLFF.

The chain carries TRBV6-5 and TRBJ1-1, with D possibly matching TRBD1 (5 bases). Germline loops: CDR1 MNHEY, CDR2 SVGAGI. CDR3 size: 15 residues. Trimming took off 7 bases at V and 5 bases at J, with 20 bases between the two ends. The CDR3 sequence: CASKVQGVGRTEAFF. In nucleotides, the CDR3 is TGTGCCAGCAAAGTGCAAGGGGTCGGTAGGACTGAAGCTTTCTTT.